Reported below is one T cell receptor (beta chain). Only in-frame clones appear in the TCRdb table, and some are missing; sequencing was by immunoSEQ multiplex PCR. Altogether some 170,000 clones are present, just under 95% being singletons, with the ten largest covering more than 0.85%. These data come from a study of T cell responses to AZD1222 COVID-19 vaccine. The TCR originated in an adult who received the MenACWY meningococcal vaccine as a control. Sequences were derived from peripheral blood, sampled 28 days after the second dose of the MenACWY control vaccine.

CDR3 bases: TGTGCCAGCGGGGTAGCGGGGGGTAATGAGCAGTTCTTC. It translates to CASGVAGGNEQFF. The J gene is TRBJ2-1, the V gene TRBV3-1 (or the pseudogene TRBV3-2), with 10 bases aligning to TRBD2. The CDR3 contains 13 residues. CDR1 LGHDT and CDR2 YNNKEL come from the germline V gene (reference sequence). With 8 bases clipped from V and 7 bases from J, the junction kept 5 bases outside the gene matches.